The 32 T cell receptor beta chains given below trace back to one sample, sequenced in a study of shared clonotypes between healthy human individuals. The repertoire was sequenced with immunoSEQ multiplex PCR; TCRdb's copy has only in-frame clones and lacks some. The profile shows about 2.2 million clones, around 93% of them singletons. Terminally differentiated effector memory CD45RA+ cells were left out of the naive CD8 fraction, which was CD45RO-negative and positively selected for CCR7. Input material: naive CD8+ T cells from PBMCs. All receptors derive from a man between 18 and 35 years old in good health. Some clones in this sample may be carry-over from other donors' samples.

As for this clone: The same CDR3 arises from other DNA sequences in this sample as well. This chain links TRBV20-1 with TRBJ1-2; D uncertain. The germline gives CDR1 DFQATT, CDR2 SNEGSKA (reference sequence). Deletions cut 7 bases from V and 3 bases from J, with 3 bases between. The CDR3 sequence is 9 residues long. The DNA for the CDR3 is TGCAGTGGGGACTATGGCTACACCTTC. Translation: CSGDYGYTF.

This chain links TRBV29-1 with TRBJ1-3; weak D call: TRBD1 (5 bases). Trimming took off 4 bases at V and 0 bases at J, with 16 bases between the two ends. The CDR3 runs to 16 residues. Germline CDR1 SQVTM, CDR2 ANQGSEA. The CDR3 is CSVVGRGDLSGNTIYF. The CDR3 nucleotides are TGCAGCGTTGTGGGGCGGGGGGACCTCTCTGGAAACACCATATATTTT.

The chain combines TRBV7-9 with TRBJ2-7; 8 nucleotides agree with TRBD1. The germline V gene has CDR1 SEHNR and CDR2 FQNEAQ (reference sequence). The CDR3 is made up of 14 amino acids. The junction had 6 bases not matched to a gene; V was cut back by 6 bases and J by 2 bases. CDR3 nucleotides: TGTGCCAGCAGACGGACAGGGAGTCCCTACGAGCAGTACTTC. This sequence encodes CASRRTGSPYEQYF.

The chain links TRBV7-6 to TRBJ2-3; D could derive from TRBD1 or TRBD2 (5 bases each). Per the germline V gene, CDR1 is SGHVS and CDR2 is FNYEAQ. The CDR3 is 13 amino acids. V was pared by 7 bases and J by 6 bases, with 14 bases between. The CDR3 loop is CASTRWGGDTQYF. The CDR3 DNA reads TGTGCCAGCACGCGGTGGGGCGGGGATACGCAGTATTTT.

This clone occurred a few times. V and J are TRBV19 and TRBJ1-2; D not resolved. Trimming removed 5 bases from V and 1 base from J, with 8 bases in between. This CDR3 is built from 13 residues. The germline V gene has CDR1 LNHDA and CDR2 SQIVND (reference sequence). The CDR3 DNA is TGTGCCAGTAGTCCCCTTGGTAACTATGGCTACACCTTC. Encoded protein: CASSPLGNYGYTF.

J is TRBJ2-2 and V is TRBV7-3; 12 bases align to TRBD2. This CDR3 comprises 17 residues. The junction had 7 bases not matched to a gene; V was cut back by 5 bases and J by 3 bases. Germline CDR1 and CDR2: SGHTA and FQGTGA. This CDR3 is CASSERTSGTDTGELFF. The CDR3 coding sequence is TGTGCCAGCAGCGAGCGGACTAGCGGGACGGACACCGGGGAGCTGTTTTTT. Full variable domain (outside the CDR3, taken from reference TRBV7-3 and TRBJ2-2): GAGVSQTPSNKVTEKGKYVELRCDPISGHTALYWYRQSLGQGPEFLIYFQGTGAADDSGLPNDRFFAVRPEGSVSTLKIQRTERGDSAVYLCASSERTSGTDTGELFFGEGSRLTVL.

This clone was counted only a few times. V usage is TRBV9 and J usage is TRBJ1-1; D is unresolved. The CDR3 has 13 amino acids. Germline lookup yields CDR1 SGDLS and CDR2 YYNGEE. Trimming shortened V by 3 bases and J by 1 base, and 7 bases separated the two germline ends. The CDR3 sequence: CASSEQQNTEAFF. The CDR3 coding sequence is TGTGCCAGCAGCGAGCAGCAGAACACTGAAGCTTTCTTT. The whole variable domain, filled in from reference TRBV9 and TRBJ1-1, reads DSGVTQTPKHLITATGQRVTLRCSPRSGDLSVYWYQQSLDQGLQFLIQYYNGEERAKGNILERFSAQQFPDLHSELNLSSLELGDSALYFCASSEQQNTEAFFGQGTRLTVV.

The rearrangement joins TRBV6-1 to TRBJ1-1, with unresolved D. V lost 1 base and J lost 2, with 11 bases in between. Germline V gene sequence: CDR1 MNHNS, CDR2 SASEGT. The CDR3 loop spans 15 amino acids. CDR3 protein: CASSEVRGVNTEAFF. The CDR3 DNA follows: TGTGCCAGCAGTGAAGTCCGGGGAGTCAACACTGAAGCTTTCTTT.

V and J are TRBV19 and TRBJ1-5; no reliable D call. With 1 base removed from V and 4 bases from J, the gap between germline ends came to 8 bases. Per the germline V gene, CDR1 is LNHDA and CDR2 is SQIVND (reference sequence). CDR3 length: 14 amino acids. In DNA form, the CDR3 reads TGTGCCAGTAGTATAGGGTTCCGAAATCAGCCCCAGCATTTT. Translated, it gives CASSIGFRNQPQHF.

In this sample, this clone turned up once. CDR3 loop: CASSLESGYGYTF. Written as DNA, the CDR3 is TGTGCCAGCAGCTTAGAGTCCGGGTATGGCTACACCTTC. The J gene is TRBJ1-2, the V gene TRBV7-6; D is uncertain. The V end was cut by 1 base, the J end by 5 bases, with 8 bases between. The CDR3 has 13 residues. Germline V gives CDR1 SGHVS, CDR2 FNYEAQ. The full variable domain, rest sourced from reference TRBV7-6 and TRBJ1-2, is GAGVSQSPRYKVTKRGQDVALRCDPISGHVSLYWYRQALGQGPEFLTYFNYEAQQDKSGLPNDRFSAERPEGSISTLTIQRTEQRDSAMYRCASSLESGYGYTFGSGTRLTVV.

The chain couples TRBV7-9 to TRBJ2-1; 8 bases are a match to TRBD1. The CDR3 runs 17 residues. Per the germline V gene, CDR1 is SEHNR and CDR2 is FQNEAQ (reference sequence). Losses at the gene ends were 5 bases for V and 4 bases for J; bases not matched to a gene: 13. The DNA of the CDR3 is TGTGCCAGCAGCCACCTCCAGGGGGCTGCTGGATACAATGAGCAGTTCTTC. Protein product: CASSHLQGAAGYNEQFF.

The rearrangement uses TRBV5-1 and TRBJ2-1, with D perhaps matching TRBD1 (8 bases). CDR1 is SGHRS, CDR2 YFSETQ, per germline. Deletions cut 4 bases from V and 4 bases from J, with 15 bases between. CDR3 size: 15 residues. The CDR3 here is CASSPDRGLYNEQFF. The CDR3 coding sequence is TGCGCCAGCAGCCCCGACAGGGGACTATACAATGAGCAGTTCTTC.

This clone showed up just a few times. The CDR3 DNA sequence: TGTGCCAGCAGTTCCCCAAGGGGGGGCGGCAATCAGCCCCAGCATTTT. Its protein product is CASSSPRGGGNQPQHF. This chain uses TRBV28 with TRBJ1-5, with D possibly being TRBD1 (6 bases). CDR3 length: 16 amino acids. Per germline, CDR1 MDHEN and CDR2 SYDVKM. Between the trimmed V and J ends, which lost 4 bases and 2 bases, there was a span of 15 bases.

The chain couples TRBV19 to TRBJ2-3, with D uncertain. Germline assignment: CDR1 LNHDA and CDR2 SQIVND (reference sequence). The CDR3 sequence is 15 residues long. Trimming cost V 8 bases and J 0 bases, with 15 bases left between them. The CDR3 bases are TGTGCCAGTGGAGAACGGGCTTCTAGCACAGATACGCAGTATTTT. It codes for CASGERASSTDTQYF.

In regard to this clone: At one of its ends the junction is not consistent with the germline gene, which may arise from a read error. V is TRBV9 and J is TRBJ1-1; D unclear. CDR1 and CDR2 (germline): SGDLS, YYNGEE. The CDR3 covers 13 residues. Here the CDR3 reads CASSAEVNAEAFF. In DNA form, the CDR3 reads TGTGCCAGCAGCGCGGAGGTGAACGCTGAAGCTTTCTTT. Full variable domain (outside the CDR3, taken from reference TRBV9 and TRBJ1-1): DSGVTQTPKHLITATGQRVTLRCSPRSGDLSVYWYQQSLDQGLQFLIQYYNGEERAKGNILERFSAQQFPDLHSELNLSSLELGDSALYFCASSAEVNAEAFFGQGTRLTVV.

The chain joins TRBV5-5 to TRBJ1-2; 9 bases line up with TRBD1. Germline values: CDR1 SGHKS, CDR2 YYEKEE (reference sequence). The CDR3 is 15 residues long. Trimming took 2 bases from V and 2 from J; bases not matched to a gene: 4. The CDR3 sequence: CASSFSGTGNYGYTF. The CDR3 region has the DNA TGTGCCAGCAGCTTTTCCGGGACAGGGAACTATGGCTACACCTTC.

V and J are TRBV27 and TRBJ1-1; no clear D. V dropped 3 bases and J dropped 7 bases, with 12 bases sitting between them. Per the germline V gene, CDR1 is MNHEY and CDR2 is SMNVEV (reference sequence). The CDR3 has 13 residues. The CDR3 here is CASSFGPLIEAFF. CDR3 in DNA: TGTGCCAGCAGTTTCGGACCGTTAATTGAAGCTTTCTTT.

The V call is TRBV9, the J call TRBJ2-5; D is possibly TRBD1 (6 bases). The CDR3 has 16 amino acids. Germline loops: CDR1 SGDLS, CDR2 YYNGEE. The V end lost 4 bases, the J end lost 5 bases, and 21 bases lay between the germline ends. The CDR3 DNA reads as TGTGCCAGCAGCCCAGGGGATGTGGGGGTTTCGGAGACCCAGTACTTC. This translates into CASSPGDVGVSETQYF.

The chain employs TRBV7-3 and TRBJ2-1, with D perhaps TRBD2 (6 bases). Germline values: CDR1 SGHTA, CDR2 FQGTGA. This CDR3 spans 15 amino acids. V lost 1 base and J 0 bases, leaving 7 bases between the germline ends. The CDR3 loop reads CASSLILASYNEQFF. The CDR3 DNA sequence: TGTGCCAGCAGCTTAATACTAGCCTCCTACAATGAGCAGTTCTTC.

This chain's CDR3 is CASSLSPASGYEQYF. CDR3 DNA sequence: TGTGCCAGCAGCTTATCCCCGGCTAGCGGCTACGAGCAGTACTTC. The rearrangement joins TRBV7-2 to TRBJ2-7; 7 nucleotides agree with TRBD2. The CDR3 contains 15 residues. The germline CDR1 and CDR2 sequences are SGHTA and FQGNSA. V lost 2 bases, J lost 3 bases, and 7 bases stayed unmatched. Looking up the rest from reference TRBV7-2 and TRBJ2-7 gives the full variable domain: GAGVSQSPSNKVTEKGKDVELRCDPISGHTALYWYRQSLGQGLEFLIYFQGNSAPDKSGLPSDRFSAERTGGSVSTLTIQRTQQEDSAVYLCASSLSPASGYEQYFGPGTRLTVT.

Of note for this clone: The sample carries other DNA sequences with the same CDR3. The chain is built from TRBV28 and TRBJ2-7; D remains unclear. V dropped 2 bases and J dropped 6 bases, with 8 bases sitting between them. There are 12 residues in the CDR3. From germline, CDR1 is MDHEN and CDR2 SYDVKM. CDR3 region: CASSLGLGEQYF. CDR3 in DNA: TGTGCCAGCAGTTTAGGGTTGGGCGAGCAGTACTTC.

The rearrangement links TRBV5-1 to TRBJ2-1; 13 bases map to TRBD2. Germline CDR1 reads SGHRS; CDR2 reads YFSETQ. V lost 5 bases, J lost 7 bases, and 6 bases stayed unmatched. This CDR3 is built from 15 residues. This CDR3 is CASSWGLAGRNEQFF. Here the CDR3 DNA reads TGCGCCAGCAGTTGGGGACTAGCGGGACGGAATGAGCAGTTCTTC.

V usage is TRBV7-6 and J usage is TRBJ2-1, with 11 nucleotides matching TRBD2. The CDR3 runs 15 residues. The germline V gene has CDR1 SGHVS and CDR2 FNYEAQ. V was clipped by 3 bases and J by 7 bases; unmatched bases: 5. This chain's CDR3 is CASSFGASGRNEQFF. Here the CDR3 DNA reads TGTGCCAGCAGCTTCGGGGCTAGCGGGAGGAATGAGCAGTTCTTC.

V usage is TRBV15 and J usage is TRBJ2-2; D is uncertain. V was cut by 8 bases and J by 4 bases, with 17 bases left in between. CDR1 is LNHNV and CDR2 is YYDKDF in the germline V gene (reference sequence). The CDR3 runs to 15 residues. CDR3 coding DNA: TGTGCCACCGCAGACACCCTCAGTCCCACCGGGGAGCTGTTTTTT. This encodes CATADTLSPTGELFF. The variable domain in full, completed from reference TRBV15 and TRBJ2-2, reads DAMVIQNPRYQVTQFGKPVTLSCSQTLNHNVMYWYQQKSSQAPKLLFHYYDKDFNNEADTPDNFQSRRPNTSFCFLDIRSPGLGDTAMYLCATADTLSPTGELFFGEGSRLTVL.

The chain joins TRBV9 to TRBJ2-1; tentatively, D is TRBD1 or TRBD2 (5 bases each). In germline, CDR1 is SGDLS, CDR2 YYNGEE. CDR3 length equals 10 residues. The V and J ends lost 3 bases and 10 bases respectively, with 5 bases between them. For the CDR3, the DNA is TGTGCCAGCAGCGGGGGGGAGCAGTTCTTC. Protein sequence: CASSGGEQFF.

The CDR3 here is CAINTGTSGRNEQFF. As DNA, the CDR3 is TGTGCCATCAATACCGGGACTAGCGGGAGGAATGAGCAGTTCTTC. This rearrangement joins TRBV10-3 to TRBJ2-1; 15 bases match TRBD2. The CDR3 consists of 15 residues. Germline V gene lookup returns CDR1 ENHRY and CDR2 SYGVKD. V shed 7 bases and J 7 bases; nucleotides not matched to a gene: 5.

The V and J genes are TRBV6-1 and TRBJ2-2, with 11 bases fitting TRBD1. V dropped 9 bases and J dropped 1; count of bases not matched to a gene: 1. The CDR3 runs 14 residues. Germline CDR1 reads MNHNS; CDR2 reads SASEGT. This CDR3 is CASGTGGNTGELFF. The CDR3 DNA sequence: TGTGCCAGTGGGACAGGGGGGAACACCGGGGAGCTGTTTTTT.

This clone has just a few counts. This CDR3 reads CASSLQGLTF. The CDR3 nucleotides are TGTGCCAGCAGTTTACAGGGGTTGACCTTC. This chain uses TRBV28 with TRBJ1-2; weak D call: TRBD1 (6 bases). V gave up 2 bases and J gave up 14 bases, with 9 bases separating them. This CDR3 spans 10 amino acids. Germline V gene data show CDR1 as MDHEN and CDR2 as SYDVKM.

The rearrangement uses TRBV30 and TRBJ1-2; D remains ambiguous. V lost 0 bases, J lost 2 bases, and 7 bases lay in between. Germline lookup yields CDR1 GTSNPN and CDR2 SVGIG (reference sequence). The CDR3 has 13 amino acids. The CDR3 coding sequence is TGTGCCTGGAGTGTAGGGTGGAACTATGGCTACACCTTC. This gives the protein CAWSVGWNYGYTF.

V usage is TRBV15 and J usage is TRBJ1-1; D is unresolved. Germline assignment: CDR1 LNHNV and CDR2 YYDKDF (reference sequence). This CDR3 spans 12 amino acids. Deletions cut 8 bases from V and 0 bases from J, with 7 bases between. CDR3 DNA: TGTGCCACCGGCCGTCTGAACACTGAAGCTTTCTTT. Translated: CATGRLNTEAFF.

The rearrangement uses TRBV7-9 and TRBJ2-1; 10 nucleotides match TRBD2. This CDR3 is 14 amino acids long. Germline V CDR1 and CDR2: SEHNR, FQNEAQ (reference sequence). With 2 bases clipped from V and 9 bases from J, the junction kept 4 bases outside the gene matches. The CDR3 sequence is CASSLPAGGVEQFF. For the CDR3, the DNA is TGTGCCAGCAGCTTACCAGCGGGAGGGGTTGAGCAGTTCTTC. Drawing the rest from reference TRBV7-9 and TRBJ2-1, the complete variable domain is DTGVSQNPRHKITKRGQNVTFRCDPISEHNRLYWYRQTLGQGPEFLTYFQNEAQLEKSRLLSDRFSAERPKGSFSTLEIQRTEQGDSAMYLCASSLPAGGVEQFFGPGTRLTVL.

The DNA of the CDR3 is TGTGCCAGCAGCTCTTTAGATCAAACCTACGAGCAGTACTTC. It codes for CASSSLDQTYEQYF. This sequence joins TRBV5-4 and TRBJ2-7; D ambiguous. Trimming stripped 3 bases from V and 2 bases from J, with 12 bases between. The CDR3 loop spans 14 amino acids. Germline V gives CDR1 SGHNT, CDR2 YYREEE (reference sequence).